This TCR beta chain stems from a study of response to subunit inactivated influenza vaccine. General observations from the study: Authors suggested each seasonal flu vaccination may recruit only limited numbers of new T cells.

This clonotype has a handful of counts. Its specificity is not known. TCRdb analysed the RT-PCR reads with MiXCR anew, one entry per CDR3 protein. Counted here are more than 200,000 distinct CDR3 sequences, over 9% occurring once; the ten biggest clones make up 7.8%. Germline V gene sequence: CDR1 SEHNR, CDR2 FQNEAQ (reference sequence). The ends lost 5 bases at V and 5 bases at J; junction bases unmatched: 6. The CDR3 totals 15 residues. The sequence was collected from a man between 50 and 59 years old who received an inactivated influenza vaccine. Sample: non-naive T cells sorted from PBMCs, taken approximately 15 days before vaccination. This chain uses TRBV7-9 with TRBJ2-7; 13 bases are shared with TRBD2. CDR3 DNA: TGTGCCAGCAGCCCAGGGACTAGCGGGACCAACGAGCAGTACTTC. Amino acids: CASSPGTSGTNEQYF.